This is a list of T cell receptor beta chains from one sample in a study of post-analysis software for immune sequencing data. Each CDR3 protein gets one entry after TCRdb re-called the PCR reads with MiXCR. Of hundreds of thousands of distinct CDR3 sequences listed, 25% to 30% are singletons. Sequencing input: blood. These TCRs come from a girl aged 5 to 17 with multiple sclerosis. CDR3s include the opening cysteine and the closing phenylalanine or tryptophan. The D gene is left open where the match is weak. Expanded clones get a size class; other rows say once, few or many, or leave the size out.

len	d_gene	abundance	j_gene	v_gene	CDR3nt	CDR3aa
14	-	-	TRBJ2-7	TRBV10-2	TGCGCCAGCTCACTACTCAACCCTTCCTACGAGCAGTACTTC	CASSLLNPSYEQYF
12	TRBD1	-	TRBJ2-2	TRBV20-1	TGCAGTGCGACAGGGGGCACCGGGGAGCTGTTTTTT	CSATGGTGELFF
15	-	-	TRBJ2-3	TRBV6-1	TGTGCCAGCAGTGAGAGACACCTTAGCACAGATACGCAGTATTTT	CASSERHLSTDTQYF
15	-	few	TRBJ2-3	TRBV6-5	TGTGCCAGCAGTTACTCGGTTGCGGGCACAGATACGCAGTATTTT	CASSYSVAGTDTQYF
15	-	-	TRBJ2-7	TRBV7-9	TGTGCCAGCAGCAAAGGGGACAACGGACCCTACGAGCAGTACTTC	CASSKGDNGPYEQYF
15	TRBD1	many	TRBJ2-5	TRBV7-7	TGTGCCAGCAGCGAGTATGGGACAGGACAAGAGACCCAGTACTTC	CASSEYGTGQETQYF
14	TRBD2	-	TRBJ2-1	TRBV28	TGTGCCAGCAGGCGGGGGACCAGTTTCCTTGAGCAGTTCTTC	CASRRGTSFLEQFF
15	-	many	TRBJ2-3	TRBV27	TGTGCCAGCAGTTTAGGAACACGGGCGACAGATACGCAGTATTTT	CASSLGTRATDTQYF
13	-	-	TRBJ2-2	TRBV29-1	TGCAGCGCCGCGGAGGGTGGGGCCGGGGAGCTGTTTTTT	CSAAEGGAGELFF
14	TRBD1	-	TRBJ2-5	TRBV7-2	TGTGCCAGCAGCCCGGCCGACAGGGGTGAGACCCAGTACTTC	CASSPADRGETQYF
18	-	-	TRBJ2-1	TRBV7-2	TGTGCCAGCAGCAAGCGAAGGACAGTATCTAGCTCCTACAATGAGCAGTTCTTC	CASSKRRTVSSSYNEQFF
14	-	few	TRBJ1-1	TRBV25-1	TGTGCCAGCAGTGAATCTGGGATGAACACTGAAGCTTTCTTT	CASSESGMNTEAFF
17	TRBD1	-	TRBJ1-1	TRBV10-3	TGTGCCATCAGTGAGACGAGGACAGGGGGGAAGAACACTGAAGCTTTCTTT	CAISETRTGGKNTEAFF